This TCR beta chain was recovered during a study of beta chain features in type 1 diabetes. Study summary: Patients were similar to healthy donors in age and gender (as well as in cell yields).

Every isolated RNA sample was fully reverse transcribed, so sequencing captured expressed TCRB transcripts. Assay used: immunoSEQ multiplex PCR; TCRdb lists only in-frame clones, some missing. The table includes hundreds of thousands of clones, around 15% detected once. CDR1 is SGHRS, CDR2 YFSETQ, per germline. CDR3 size: 13 residues. Trimming at V came to 4 bases and at J to 4 bases, leaving 3 bases not matched to a gene. Concerning this clone: Its antigen remains unidentified. Other DNA sequences in the same sample also yield this CDR3.

One heparinised draw, averaging about 110 mL, was taken per donor. Whole-study findings and limits: Over-representation of high TCR-expressing cells was a possible consequence of cDNA sequencing. Among all four CD4+ subsets, Type 1 diabetes patients had TCRB CDR3s that were moderately but significantly shorter.

This chain joins TRBV5-1 and TRBJ1-1; 8 bases match TRBD1. This clonotype was sampled from a man aged 18-30 years with type 1 diabetes. Specimen: naive CD4+ T cells from blood. Written as DNA, the CDR3 is TGCGCCAGCAGCGCCGGACAGGGCACTGAAGCTTTCTTT. This gives the protein CASSAGQGTEAFF.